The TCR beta chain under discussion was sequenced for a study of T cell repertoires in cytomegalovirus infection. At the level of the study: CMV epitopes used comprised recently identified HLA-C-restricted ones and well-studied HLA-B-restricted ones. CMV infection and matching HLA type were both indicated by public TCR beta signatures.

Germline loops: CDR1 SGHTA, CDR2 FQGNSA. V was cut by 1 base and J by 5 bases, with 11 bases left in between. The CDR3 totals 15 residues. Findings and limits, study-wide: The ex vivo response was dominated by HLA-C-restricted CMV-specific TCR beta clonotypes. Summed frequency of public TCR beta families distinguished CMV carriers with the relevant HLA.

This clonotype has a count of ten or more. Its antigen remains unidentified. TCRdb reprocessed the reads via MiXCR and lists one record per CDR3 protein. Of about 920,000 distinct CDR3 sequences listed, under 40% are singletons. Material: cultured CD8+ T cells from PBMCs, obtained from culture after CMV antigen stimulation. The chain employs TRBV7-2 and TRBJ1-4; no firm D call. The sequence was obtained from a human donor in good health (CMV status not recorded). Some clones in this sample may be carry-over from other donors' samples. The CDR3 DNA reads TGTGCCAGCAGCTTAGAAGCCAGGAGGAATGAAAAACTGTTTTTT. It encodes CASSLEARRNEKLFF.